Below are 23 T cell receptor beta chains sequenced from a single sample in a study of beta chain features in type 1 diabetes. cDNA synthesis used the whole RNA isolate, giving expressed TCRB sequences. Produced via immunoSEQ multiplex PCR; TCRdb's table is partial and in-frame only. The data contain some 400,000 clones, approximately 16% of them singletons. The sequenced material came from naive CD4+ T cells from blood. These receptors all stem from a young woman in good health.

This clone was counted only a few times. V is TRBV30 and J is TRBJ2-2; a possible D gene is TRBD2 (5 bases). This CDR3 has 13 amino acids. V dropped 3 bases and J dropped 7 bases, with 12 bases sitting between them. CDR1 is GTSNPN, CDR2 SVGIG, per germline (reference sequence). The CDR3 protein is CAWSERELGELFF. Written as DNA, the CDR3 is TGTGCCTGGAGCGAGAGGGAACTCGGGGAGCTGTTTTTT.

This clone has a handful of counts. The chain has TRBV27 and TRBJ1-2, with 7 bases lining up with TRBD1. Germline loops: CDR1 MNHEY, CDR2 SMNVEV (reference sequence). V was clipped by 8 bases and J by 5 bases; unmatched bases: 11. The CDR3 is made up of 14 amino acids. The CDR3 sequence: CASSEFRDRYGYTF. CDR3 DNA: TGTGCCAGCTCCGAGTTCCGGGACAGATATGGCTACACCTTC.

There are a few counts of this clone. The CDR3 DNA reads as TGTGCCACCAGCAGTACAGGGCTTCAAGAGACCCAGTACTTC. Translated: CATSSTGLQETQYF. The chain recombines TRBV15 with TRBJ2-5, with TRBD1 as a possible D gene (6 bases). The CDR3 is 14 amino acids. V dropped 3 bases and J dropped 2 bases, with 10 bases sitting between them. Germline V gene lookup returns CDR1 LNHNV and CDR2 YYDKDF (reference sequence).

The chain has TRBV6-6 and TRBJ2-7, with 9 bases identical to TRBD2. This CDR3 has 14 amino acids. Germline assignment: CDR1 MNHNY and CDR2 SVGAGI (reference sequence). After removal of 2 bases from V and 2 bases from J, the junction contained 1 base not matched to a gene. CDR3 sequence: CASSYGGRAYEQYF. CDR3 bases: TGTGCCAGCAGTTACGGCGGGAGGGCCTACGAGCAGTACTTC.

The chain carries TRBV19 and TRBJ2-1; D remains unclear. The CDR3 totals 12 residues. Germline CDR1 is LNHDA and CDR2 is SQIVND (reference sequence). Trimming removed 6 bases from V and 5 bases from J, with 8 bases in between. For the CDR3, the DNA is TGTGCCAGTAGGATCGGTCACAATGAGCAGTTCTTC. It translates to CASRIGHNEQFF.

This clone was counted between two and nine times. The V call is TRBV7-9, the J call TRBJ1-2; D not resolved. Trimming removed 5 bases at V and 8 bases at J, with 12 bases between. Germline CDR1 is SEHNR and CDR2 is FQNEAQ (reference sequence). The CDR3 covers 12 residues. CDR3 coding DNA: TGTGCCAGCAGCCTCCACACCTCAGGCTACACCTTC. Amino acids: CASSLHTSGYTF.

The chain is built from TRBV27 and TRBJ2-1; TRBD2 is a possible D gene (5 bases). Germline V gene lookup returns CDR1 MNHEY and CDR2 SMNVEV (reference sequence). CDR3 size: 15 residues. The V and J ends lost 6 bases and 7 bases respectively, with 19 bases between them. CDR3 sequence reads: CASSPRAVPGNEQFF. DNA of the CDR3: TGTGCCAGCAGCCCGCGAGCGGTCCCTGGGAATGAGCAGTTCTTC.

This clone was found a few times. V and J are TRBV9 and TRBJ2-3; tentatively, D is TRBD2 (5 bases). The germline V and J ends were trimmed by 0 bases and 2 bases, with 10 bases remaining between them. The germline CDR1 and CDR2 sequences are SGDLS and YYNGEE. The length of the CDR3 is 15 residues. The CDR3 loop is CASSVVVANTDTQYF. Written as DNA, the CDR3 is TGTGCCAGCAGCGTAGTGGTAGCGAACACAGATACGCAGTATTTT.

The chain uses TRBV5-4 and TRBJ2-3, with 13 bases fitting TRBD2. The V and J ends lost 4 bases and 5 bases, in that order; junction bases with no gene match: 10. Germline V gives CDR1 SGHNT, CDR2 YYREEE (reference sequence). The CDR3 runs 17 residues. In nucleotides, the CDR3 is TGTGCCAGCAGCCCTATAACTAGCGGGAGGGCCAGAGATACGCAGTATTTT. Protein sequence: CASSPITSGRARDTQYF. Full variable domain (remainder filled in from reference TRBV5-4 and TRBJ2-3): ETGVTQSPTHLIKTRGQQVTLRCSSQSGHNTVSWYQQALGQGPQFIFQYYREEENGRGNFPPRFSGLQFPNYSSELNVNALELDDSALYLCASSPITSGRARDTQYFGPGTRLTVL.

This clone appeared a few times. This sequence joins TRBV7-2 and TRBJ1-4; D ambiguous. From germline, CDR1 is SGHTA and CDR2 FQGNSA. The CDR3 has 15 residues. The V end was cut by 3 bases, the J end by 5 bases, with 13 bases between. CDR3 protein: CASSFSRVLNEKLFF. The DNA for the CDR3 is TGTGCCAGCAGCTTCTCTCGGGTACTCAATGAAAAACTGTTTTTT.

This clone came up a few times. This rearrangement joins TRBV20-1 to TRBJ2-5; D uncertain. Trimming took off 6 bases at V and 5 bases at J, with 7 bases between the two ends. Germline values: CDR1 DFQATT, CDR2 SNEGSKA (reference sequence). The CDR3 totals 10 residues. Written as DNA, the CDR3 is TGCAGTGCACAGTGGGAGACCCAGTACTTC. It is translated as CSAQWETQYF.

This clone was counted between two and nine times. The V gene is TRBV6-1, the J gene TRBJ1-2; D gene ambiguous. This CDR3 has 14 residues. Per the germline V gene, CDR1 is MNHNS and CDR2 is SASEGT. Trimming left V 2 bases short and J 7 bases short, with 14 bases between. CDR3 sequence: CASSETGHVGGYTF. CDR3 sequence (DNA): TGTGCCAGCAGTGAAACTGGGCATGTTGGTGGCTACACCTTC.

The genes are TRBV9 and TRBJ2-7, with D possibly matching TRBD1 (6 bases). Between the trimmed V and J ends, which lost 2 bases and 0 bases, there was a span of 9 bases. Germline loops: CDR1 SGDLS, CDR2 YYNGEE. The CDR3 loop spans 14 amino acids. The CDR3 here is CASSVTGNSYEQYF. CDR3 DNA: TGTGCCAGCAGCGTTACAGGGAACTCCTACGAGCAGTACTTC.

The CDR3 loop is CASSTGVAYNEQFF. CDR3 bases: TGTGCCAGCTCCACAGGGGTCGCCTACAATGAGCAGTTCTTC. The chain combines TRBV18 with TRBJ2-1; 7 nucleotides align to TRBD1. Losses at the gene ends were 6 bases for V and 2 bases for J; bases not matched to a gene: 4. Germline values: CDR1 KGHSH, CDR2 LQKENI. The CDR3 is made up of 14 amino acids. Full variable domain (outside the CDR3, taken from reference TRBV18 and TRBJ2-1): NAGVMQNPRHLVRRRGQEARLRCSPMKGHSHVYWYRQLPEEGLKFMVYLQKENIIDESGMPKERFSAEFPKEGPSILRIQQVVRGDSAAYFCASSTGVAYNEQFFGPGTRLTVL.

The rearrangement uses TRBV25-1 and TRBJ1-5, with D perhaps TRBD1 (5 bases). The CDR3 extends over 14 amino acids. Trimming removed 2 bases at V and 4 bases at J, with 9 bases between. CDR1 is MGHDK and CDR2 is SYGVNS in the germline V gene. The CDR3 region has the DNA TGTGCCAGCAGTGAACCAGGGCCGAATCAGCCCCAGCATTTT. It codes for CASSEPGPNQPQHF.

This clone was recorded a few times. The chain employs TRBV27 and TRBJ2-7; TRBD2 matches at 11 bases. Germline values: CDR1 MNHEY, CDR2 SMNVEV (reference sequence). The junction had 8 bases not matched to a gene; V was cut back by 6 bases and J by 7 bases. There are 14 residues in the CDR3. CDR3 sequence (DNA): TGTGCCAGCAGAAGTCTAGCGGGAGGTCGGGAGCAGTACTTC. Encoded protein: CASRSLAGGREQYF.

The genes are TRBV29-1 and TRBJ1-1; weak D call: TRBD1 (6 bases). Germline loops: CDR1 SQVTM, CDR2 ANQGSEA. The CDR3 loop spans 14 amino acids. V lost 4 bases and J 1 base, leaving 13 bases between the germline ends. CDR3 bases: TGCAGCGTTGCTTTCTGGACAGCGAACACTGAAGCTTTCTTT. It encodes CSVAFWTANTEAFF.

This clone was detected only a few times. The V gene is TRBV5-1, the J gene TRBJ1-2; perhaps TRBD1 as D (5 bases). CDR1 is SGHRS and CDR2 is YFSETQ in the germline V gene. The CDR3 length is 13 residues. V lost 1 base, J lost 8 bases, and 12 bases lay in between. The CDR3 coding sequence is TGCGCCAGCAGCTTGAGGGGCAAGGAGGGCTACACCTTC. This translates into CASSLRGKEGYTF.

The sample holds a few counts of this clone. The V and J genes are TRBV7-2 and TRBJ2-1; TRBD1 aligns across 7 bases. CDR1 SGHTA and CDR2 FQGNSA come from the germline V gene. This CDR3 has 14 amino acids. Trimming cost V 2 bases and J 7 bases; bases outside gene matches: 5. The CDR3 region is CASSLYRGTNEQFF. The CDR3 DNA sequence: TGTGCCAGCAGCTTATACAGGGGCACGAATGAGCAGTTCTTC.

V is TRBV23-1 and J is TRBJ2-2; D ambiguous. TRBV23-1 is recorded as an ORF, its role being uncertain. V lost 0 bases, J lost 3 bases, and 14 bases lay in between. This CDR3 spans 17 amino acids. Written as DNA, the CDR3 is TGCGCCAGCAGTCAATCGATGCGGCGATGGGACACCGGGGAGCTGTTTTTT. It encodes CASSQSMRRWDTGELFF.

This clone has more than one count but fewer than ten. This chain links TRBV11-1 with TRBJ2-1, with 14 bases that match TRBD2. This CDR3 spans 15 amino acids. Trimming at V came to 5 bases and at J to 8 bases, leaving 5 bases not matched to a gene. CDR1 is SGHAT and CDR2 is FQDESV in the germline V gene (reference sequence). DNA of the CDR3: TGTGCCAGCAGCCTAGGGACTAGCGGGAGTTATGAGCAGTTCTTC. Its translation is CASSLGTSGSYEQFF.

The J gene is TRBJ1-5, the V gene TRBV7-2; D is possibly TRBD1 (6 bases). Trimming left V 5 bases short and J 4 bases short, with 15 bases between. Germline assignment: CDR1 SGHTA and CDR2 FQGNSA. The length of the CDR3 is 15 residues. The CDR3 spells CASSPSGDKNQPQHF. CDR3 DNA sequence: TGTGCCAGCAGCCCCAGCGGGGACAAAAATCAGCCCCAGCATTTT. The full variable domain, with the rest looked up from reference TRBV7-2 and TRBJ1-5, is GAGVSQSPSNKVTEKGKDVELRCDPISGHTALYWYRQSLGQGLEFLIYFQGNSAPDKSGLPSDRFSAERTGGSVSTLTIQRTQQEDSAVYLCASSPSGDKNQPQHFGDGTRLSIL.

This clone was detected only a few times. The chain recombines TRBV6-5 with TRBJ2-5; TRBD2 matches at 8 bases. The trim removed 0 bases at V and 3 bases at J, leaving 6 bases unmatched. CDR3 length equals 16 residues. Germline lookup yields CDR1 MNHEY and CDR2 SVGAGI. The DNA of the CDR3 is TGTGCCAGCAGTTACTCGTCCAGCGGGAGCAAAGAGACCCAGTACTTC. Its translation: CASSYSSSGSKETQYF.